This T cell receptor beta chain was captured in a study of T cell responses to AZD1222 COVID-19 vaccine. Study-wide results and limits: Seropositivity was recorded at baseline in only 6 or 7 AZD1222 recipients. The breadth and depth of Spike-specific TCRs increased once two AZD1222 doses had been given. The sample set comprised mostly white British donors with more females, and clonal diversity was possibly underestimated. A reported finding is that nearly half of spike-specific TCRs target unmutated variant regions.

Trimming took off 3 bases at V and 6 bases at J, with 20 bases between the two ends. The CDR3 has 17 residues. Germline V lookup: CDR1 SGHTA, CDR2 FQGNSA. Assay: immunoSEQ multiplex PCR; the TCRdb copy retains only in-frame clones and omits some. The sample yields approximately 60,000 clones, roughly three quarters seen once. With respect to this clone: Its specificity is not known.

Material: peripheral blood, obtained on day 0 of AZD1222 vaccination. This chain connects TRBV7-2 to TRBJ1-4; unclear D gene. This TCR was recovered from an adult in good health. The CDR3 nucleotides are TGTGCCAGCAGCTTTCTCGGGTTTGGGGTGTTTGATGAAAAACTGTTTTTT. It is translated as CASSFLGFGVFDEKLFF.